A selection of T cell receptor beta chains follows, all from one sample in a study of T cell responses to AZD1222 COVID-19 vaccine. The protocol was immunoSEQ multiplex PCR, while the TCRdb copy is restricted to in-frame clones and leaves out a portion. The data hold some 200,000 clones, with 88% observed a single time. The source was peripheral blood, collected 28 days after the second AZD1222 dose. The receptor set was obtained from an adult who received the AZD1222 COVID-19 vaccine. The CDR3 runs from the conserved cysteine through the conserved F or W. A D gene is named only where the DNA matches it firmly. Clone size, where shown, is once, few, many, or a class for clones that have expanded.

J gene,D gene,V gene,clone size,CDR3 protein,CDR3 DNA
TRBJ2-7,TRBD1,TRBV4-1,NA,CASSQAWGQGFHEQYF,TGCGCCAGCAGCCAAGCGTGGGGACAGGGTTTTCACGAGCAGTACTTC
TRBJ2-5,NA,TRBV7-9,NA,CASSRTIQETQYF,TGTGCCAGCAGCCGAACGATCCAAGAGACCCAGTACTTC
TRBJ2-7,NA,TRBV6-5,NA,CASSYSRDRTYEQYF,TGTGCCAGCAGTTACTCGAGGGATAGGACCTACGAGCAGTACTTC
TRBJ2-2,TRBD1,TRBV19,once,CASKTGTGDTGELFF,TGTGCCTCAAAAACCGGGACAGGGGACACCGGGGAGCTGTTTTTT
TRBJ2-2,NA,TRBV28,NA,CASSPGTANTGELFF,TGTGCCAGCAGTCCCGGGACGGCGAACACCGGGGAGCTGTTTTTT
TRBJ2-5,NA,TRBV7-3,NA,CASSAGQQETQYF,TGTGCCAGCAGCGCGGGACAGCAAGAGACCCAGTACTTC
TRBJ1-6,NA,TRBV3-1/TRBV3-2,NA,CASSRQYNSPLHF,TGTGCCAGCAGCCGACAGTATAATTCACCCCTCCACTTT
TRBJ2-7,NA,TRBV30,NA,CAADRSYEQYF,TGTGCCGCCGACAGGAGCTACGAGCAGTACTTC
TRBJ1-2,NA,TRBV30,NA,CAWSVGSPRGYGYTF,TGTGCCTGGAGTGTAGGGTCCCCAAGGGGCTATGGCTACACCTTC
TRBJ1-2,TRBD1,TRBV6-5,NA,CASDRGDYGYTF,TGTGCCAGTGACAGGGGTGACTATGGCTACACCTTC
TRBJ2-3,TRBD1,TRBV9,NA,CASSLGQVSTDTQYF,TGTGCCAGCAGCTTGGGACAGGTTAGCACAGATACGCAGTATTTT
TRBJ2-7,NA,TRBV7-2,NA,CASSPRGYEQYF,TGTGCCAGCAGCCCCAGGGGTTACGAGCAGTACTTC
TRBJ2-3,TRBD2,TRBV7-6,NA,CASSPRLAGGSSTDTQYF,TGTGCCAGCAGCCCCCGACTAGCGGGAGGTTCTAGCACAGATACGCAGTATTTT
TRBJ2-7,NA,TRBV19,NA,CASSNQRMDYEQYF,TGTGCCAGTAGTAACCAGCGGATGGACTACGAGCAGTACTTC